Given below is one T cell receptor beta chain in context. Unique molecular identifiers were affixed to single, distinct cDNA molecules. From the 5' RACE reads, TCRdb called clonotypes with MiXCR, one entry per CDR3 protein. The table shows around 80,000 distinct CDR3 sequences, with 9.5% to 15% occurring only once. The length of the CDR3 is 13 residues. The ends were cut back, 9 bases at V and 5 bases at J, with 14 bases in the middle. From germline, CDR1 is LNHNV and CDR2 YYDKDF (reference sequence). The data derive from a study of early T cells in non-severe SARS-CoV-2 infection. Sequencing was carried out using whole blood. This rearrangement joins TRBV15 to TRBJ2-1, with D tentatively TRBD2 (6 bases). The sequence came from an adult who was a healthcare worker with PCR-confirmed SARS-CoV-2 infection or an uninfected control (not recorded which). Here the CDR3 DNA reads TGTGCCACAAGCCAGGACTACGACAATGAGCAGTTCTTC. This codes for CATSQDYDNEQFF.